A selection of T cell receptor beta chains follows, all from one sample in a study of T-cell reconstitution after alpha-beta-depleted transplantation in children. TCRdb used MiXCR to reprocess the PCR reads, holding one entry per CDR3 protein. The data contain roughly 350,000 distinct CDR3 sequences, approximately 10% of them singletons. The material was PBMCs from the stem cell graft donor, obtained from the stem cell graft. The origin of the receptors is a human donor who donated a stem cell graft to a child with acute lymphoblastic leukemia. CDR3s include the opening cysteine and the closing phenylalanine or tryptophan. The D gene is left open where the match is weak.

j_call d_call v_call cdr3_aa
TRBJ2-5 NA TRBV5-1 CASSLADMARETQYF
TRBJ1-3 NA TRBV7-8 CASSLDNGSGNTIYF
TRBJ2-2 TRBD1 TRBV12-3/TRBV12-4 CASSTGTGITGELFF
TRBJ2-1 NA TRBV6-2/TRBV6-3 CASSLAGNPNLRIRVNEQFF
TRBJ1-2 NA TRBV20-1 CSASPGPGQAGYTF
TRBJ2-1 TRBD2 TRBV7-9 CASSKTSGRSYNEQFF
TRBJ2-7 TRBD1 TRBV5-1 CASTTLTGASEQYF
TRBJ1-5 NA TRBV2 CASKGNSNQPQHF
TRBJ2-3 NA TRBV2 CASSENGYPGVGTDTQYF
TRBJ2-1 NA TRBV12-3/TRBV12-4 CASSPIVIPGDNEQFF
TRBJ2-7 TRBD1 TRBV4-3 CASSQAGTGVYEQYF